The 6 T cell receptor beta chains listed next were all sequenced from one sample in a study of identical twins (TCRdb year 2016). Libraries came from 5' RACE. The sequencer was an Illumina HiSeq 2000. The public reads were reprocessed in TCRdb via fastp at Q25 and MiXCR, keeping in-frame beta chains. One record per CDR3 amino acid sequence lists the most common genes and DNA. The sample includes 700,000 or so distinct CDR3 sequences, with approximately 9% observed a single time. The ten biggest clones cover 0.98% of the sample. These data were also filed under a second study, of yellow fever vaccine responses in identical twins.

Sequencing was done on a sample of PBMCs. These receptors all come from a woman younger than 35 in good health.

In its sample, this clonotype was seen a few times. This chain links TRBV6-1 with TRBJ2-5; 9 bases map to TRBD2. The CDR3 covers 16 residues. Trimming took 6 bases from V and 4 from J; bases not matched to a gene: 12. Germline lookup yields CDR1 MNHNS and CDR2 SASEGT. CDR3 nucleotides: TGTGCCAGCAGGCCCACGTTAGCGGGAGTGGGAGAGACCCAGTACTTC. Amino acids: CASRPTLAGVGETQYF.

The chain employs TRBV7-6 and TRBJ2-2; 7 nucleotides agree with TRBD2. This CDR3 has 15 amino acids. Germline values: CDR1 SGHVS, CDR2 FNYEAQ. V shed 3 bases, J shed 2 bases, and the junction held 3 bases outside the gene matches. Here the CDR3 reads CASSFLADNTGELFF. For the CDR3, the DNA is TGTGCCAGCAGCTTTCTAGCGGATAACACCGGGGAGCTGTTTTTT.

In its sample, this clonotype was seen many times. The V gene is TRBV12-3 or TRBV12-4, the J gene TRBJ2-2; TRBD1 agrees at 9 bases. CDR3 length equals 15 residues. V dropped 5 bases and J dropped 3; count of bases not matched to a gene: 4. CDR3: CASSRTGEYTGELFF. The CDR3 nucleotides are TGTGCCAGCAGTCGGACAGGGGAGTACACCGGGGAGCTGTTTTTT.

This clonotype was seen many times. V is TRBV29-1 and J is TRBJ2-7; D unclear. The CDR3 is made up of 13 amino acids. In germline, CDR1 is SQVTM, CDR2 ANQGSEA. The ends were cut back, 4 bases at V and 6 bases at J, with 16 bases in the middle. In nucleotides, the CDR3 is TGCAGCGTTGTAATCGACTCCTTGGGCGAGCAGTACTTC. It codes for CSVVIDSLGEQYF.

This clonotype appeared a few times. CDR3 protein: CATSSFGGNSPLHF. The CDR3, as DNA: TGTGCCACCAGCTCCTTCGGGGGTAATTCACCCCTCCACTTT. The chain combines TRBV15 with TRBJ1-6, with D perhaps matching TRBD1 (5 bases). V lost 5 bases and J lost 6, with 11 bases in between. CDR3 length: 14 residues. Germline V gene lookup returns CDR1 LNHNV and CDR2 YYDKDF (reference sequence). The full variable domain, in which reference TRBV15 and TRBJ1-6 provide the parts outside the CDR3, is DAMVIQNPRYQVTQFGKPVTLSCSQTLNHNVMYWYQQKSSQAPKLLFHYYDKDFNNEADTPDNFQSRRPNTSFCFLDIRSPGLGDTAMYLCATSSFGGNSPLHFGNGTRLTVT.

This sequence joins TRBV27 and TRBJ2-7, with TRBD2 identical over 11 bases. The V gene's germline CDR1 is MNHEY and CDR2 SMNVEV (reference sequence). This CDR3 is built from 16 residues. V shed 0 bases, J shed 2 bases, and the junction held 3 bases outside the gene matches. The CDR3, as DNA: TGTGCCAGCAGTTTATCCGGGACTAGCGGACCCTACGAGCAGTACTTC. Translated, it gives CASSLSGTSGPYEQYF.